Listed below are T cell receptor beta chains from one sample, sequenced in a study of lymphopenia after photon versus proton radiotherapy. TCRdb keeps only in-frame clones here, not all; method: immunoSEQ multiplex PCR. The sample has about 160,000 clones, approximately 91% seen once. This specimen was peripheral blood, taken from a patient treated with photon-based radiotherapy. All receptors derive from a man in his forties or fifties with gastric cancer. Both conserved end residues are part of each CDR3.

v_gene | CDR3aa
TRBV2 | CASVREPGSGELFF
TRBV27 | CASSLWTGWGQPQHF
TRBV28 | CASSGPGQGAGEQFF
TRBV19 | CASSPLLAGVGETQYF
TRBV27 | CASSLDGGQATSNEKLFF
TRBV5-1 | CASSAVRTSAKNEQFF
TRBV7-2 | CASSLVPPPGNSYEQYF
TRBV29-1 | CSVGPGMNTEAFF
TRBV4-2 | CASSQKNLDSSSTDTQYF
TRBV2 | CASSEERLRYEQYF
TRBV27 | CASSFVERETDEQFF
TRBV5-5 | CASSLSAGGTIQETQYF
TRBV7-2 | CASSLAVGGTYEQYF
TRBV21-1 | CASSKLGQGDYEQYF
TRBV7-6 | CASSRTGTGGNTIYF
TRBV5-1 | CASSLWGLNTEAFF
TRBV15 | CATSRDHQGVNTEAFF
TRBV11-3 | CASSLGEAEQYF
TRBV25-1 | CASTRRDGHEQYF
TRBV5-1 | CASSPGTGASTDTQYF
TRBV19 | CASSSQGAYSNQPQHF
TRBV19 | CASSIAGMGEYGYTF
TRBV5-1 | CASSLGDGNQPQHF
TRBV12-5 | CASGLILGHLNTEAFF
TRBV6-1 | CASSETGDSYEQYF
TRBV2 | CASSASRVSQETQYF
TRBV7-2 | CASSRGLAETQYF
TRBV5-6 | CASSTLDRGYGYTF
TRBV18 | CASSPPGQGTGELFF
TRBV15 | CATSRDSRGGGNQPQHF
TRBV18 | CASSPDTYEQYF
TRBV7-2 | CASSLAVMSGETF
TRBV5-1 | CASSLGRGNTEAFF
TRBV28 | CASSSPGQGSHEQYF
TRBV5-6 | CASSWGGLAGGEQYF
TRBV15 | CATSRDGGHLNYNEQFF
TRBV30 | CAWIGGGQETQYF
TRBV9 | CASSPIGGEGPSSTDTQYF
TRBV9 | CASSVERGGYGYTF
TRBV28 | CASRGGDRVDTEAFF
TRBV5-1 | CASSLWAADTGELFF
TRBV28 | CASSPRGNTDTQYF
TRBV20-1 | CSAGGGYEQYF
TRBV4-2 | CASSQEDSGVPSYNEQFF
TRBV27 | CASSSGTGSREQYF
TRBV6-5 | CASRQGVSSYEQYF
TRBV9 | CASSARDRASEQYF
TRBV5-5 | CASSTRDSTDYEQYF
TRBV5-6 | CASSFQDQETQYF
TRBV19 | CASRYRDSNQETQYF
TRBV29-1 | CSVLGGYTEAFF
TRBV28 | CASSLRERNNEQFF
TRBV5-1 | CASSLGDNPSGRKNEQFF
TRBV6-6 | CASRDHLNSGANVLTF
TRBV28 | CASSLNGQPQHF